These 12 T cell receptor beta chains were all obtained from the same sample, sequenced in a study of human T cells and chemical hapten exposure. TCRdb used MiXCR to reprocess the RACE reads, holding one entry per CDR3 protein. The profile shows 45,000 to 65,000 distinct CDR3 sequences, roughly a tenth of them singletons. The time point denotes: pre-sensitization, week 0. Specified treatment: therapeutic diphenylcyclopropenone sensitization with weekly scalp DPC. The source was whole blood, collected in connection with sensitization to the hapten diphenylcyclopropenone (DPC). All receptors come from a man between 40 and 49 years old with alopecia areata. Some clones in this sample may be carry-over from other donors' samples.

This clonotype has at least ten counts. The chain recombines TRBV7-8 with TRBJ2-7; a possible D gene is TRBD1 (6 bases). The CDR3 consists of 14 residues. CDR1 is SGHVS and CDR2 is FQNEAQ in the germline V gene. V dropped 5 bases and J dropped 2 bases, with 13 bases sitting between them. The CDR3 bases are TGTGCCAGCAGCCCCCTGAAGGGGGCCTACGAGCAGTACTTC. Its translation is CASSPLKGAYEQYF.

This clonotype was recorded at least ten times. V is TRBV19 and J is TRBJ2-7; D is perhaps TRBD2 (6 bases). Deletions cut 3 bases from V and 4 bases from J, with 10 bases between. Germline CDR1 reads LNHDA; CDR2 reads SQIVND (reference sequence). The CDR3 extends over 13 amino acids. CDR3 region: CASSIASDYEQYF. In DNA form, the CDR3 reads TGTGCCAGTAGTATTGCTAGCGATTACGAGCAGTACTTC.

This chain connects TRBV28 to TRBJ1-6; unclear D gene. CDR3 size: 15 residues. Germline loops: CDR1 MDHEN, CDR2 SYDVKM. Trimming took 4 bases from V and 10 from J, leaving 17 bases between them. The CDR3: CASSYSFQDASPLHF. CDR3 DNA sequence: TGTGCCAGCAGTTATTCCTTCCAGGACGCCTCACCCCTCCACTTT.

This clonotype was picked up many times. The rearrangement joins TRBV20-1 to TRBJ1-1; D possibly corresponds to TRBD1 (6 bases). In germline, CDR1 is DFQATT, CDR2 SNEGSKA (reference sequence). The CDR3 spans 14 residues. V dropped 5 bases and J dropped 3 bases, with 16 bases sitting between them. CDR3 in DNA: TGCAGTGCTTCCAAGACAGGACCCCACACTGAAGCTTTCTTT. This sequence encodes CSASKTGPHTEAFF.

There are a few counts of this clonotype. The rearrangement uses TRBV2 and TRBJ1-1, with D unclear. Trimming pared 8 bases from V and 1 base from J, leaving 5 bases between. Germline assignment: CDR1 SNHLY and CDR2 FYNNEI. The CDR3 has 11 residues. The CDR3 sequence is CASQQNTEAFF. The CDR3, as DNA: TGTGCCAGCCAACAGAACACTGAAGCTTTCTTT. Combining the CDR3 with reference TRBV2 and TRBJ1-1 gives the whole variable domain EPEVTQTPSHQVTQMGQEVILRCVPISNHLYFYWYRQILGQKVEFLVSFYNNEISEKSEIFDDQFSVERPDGSNFTLKIRSTKLEDSAMYFCASQQNTEAFFGQGTRLTVV.

This clonotype appeared many times. This sequence joins TRBV12-3 or TRBV12-4 and TRBJ2-7; no firm D call. The V and J ends lost 3 bases and 10 bases respectively, with 25 bases between them. This CDR3 has 16 residues. The CDR3 loop reads CASSFSSRRSAPVQYF. DNA for the CDR3: TGTGCCAGCAGTTTTTCTAGTCGTCGCTCCGCCCCGGTTCAGTACTTC.

There are a few counts of this clonotype. The chain employs TRBV29-1 and TRBJ2-1; 13 bases line up with TRBD2. In germline, CDR1 is SQVTM, CDR2 ANQGSEA. Trimming removed 6 bases from V and 1 base from J; junction bases left unmatched: 9. This CDR3 has 17 amino acids. CDR3 sequence: CSVPGTSGTLSYNEQFF. The DNA of the CDR3 is TGCAGCGTCCCAGGGACTAGCGGGACACTTTCCTACAATGAGCAGTTCTTC.

The chain links TRBV28 to TRBJ2-4; TRBD2 matches at 8 bases. J lost 5 bases, V lost 4 bases, and 7 bases had no gene match. CDR1 and CDR2 (germline): MDHEN, SYDVKM. The CDR3 contains 15 residues. The CDR3 DNA reads TGTGCCAGCAGTTCCGCGGGAGGTCACGAAAACATTCAGTACTTC. Protein: CASSSAGGHENIQYF.

This chain joins TRBV9 and TRBJ2-5; D not resolved. Germline values: CDR1 SGDLS, CDR2 YYNGEE. CDR3 length equals 11 residues. Trimming cost V 8 bases and J 3 bases, with 8 bases left between them. The CDR3 region is CARTREETQYF. CDR3 in DNA: TGTGCCAGGACAAGAGAAGAGACCCAGTACTTC.

The rearrangement uses TRBV6-6 and TRBJ1-1; D gene ambiguous. From germline, CDR1 is MNHNY and CDR2 SVGAGI (reference sequence). The V and J ends lost 3 bases and 0 bases respectively, with 11 bases between them. The CDR3 has 15 amino acids. The CDR3 is CASSYLSFMNTEAFF. In nucleotides, the CDR3 is TGTGCCAGCAGTTATCTCAGTTTCATGAACACTGAAGCTTTCTTT.

This clonotype appeared a few times. The J gene is TRBJ2-7, the V gene TRBV6-1; TRBD2 matches 15 bases. This CDR3 contains 16 residues. Losses at the gene ends were 6 bases for V and 7 bases for J; bases not matched to a gene: 10. Germline V gives CDR1 MNHNS, CDR2 SASEGT. In DNA form, the CDR3 reads TGTGCCAGCAGCGGACTAGCGGGAGGGGCGAAGGCTGAGCAGTACTTC. Its protein is CASSGLAGGAKAEQYF.

This clonotype occurred many times. The chain has TRBV9 and TRBJ2-2; D gene unclear. Trimming pared 3 bases from V and 5 bases from J, leaving 8 bases between. The CDR3 consists of 13 residues. CDR1 and CDR2 from the germline V gene are SGDLS and YYNGEE. CDR3 sequence: CASSAVPTGELFF. CDR3 DNA: TGTGCCAGCAGCGCCGTCCCGACCGGGGAGCTGTTTTTT.